The 6 T cell receptor beta chains below come from one sample, sequenced in a study of CD8+ T cells in alopecia areata. Extracted RNA was reverse transcribed, and the resulting cDNA served as sequencing template. Here immunoSEQ multiplex PCR was the method, and the copy in TCRdb shows in-frame clones only, minus some. The data hold about 180,000 clones, with roughly 65% observed a single time. The sequences come from CD4+ T cells sorted from blood, collected at week 0. Receptors were obtained from a human donor with alopecia areata.

The chain carries TRBV30 and TRBJ2-7, with a possible D match to TRBD1 (5 bases). V shed 0 bases and J shed 1 base, with 10 bases lying between them. CDR1 is GTSNPN and CDR2 is SVGIG in the germline V gene (reference sequence). The CDR3 runs to 14 residues. The CDR3 spells CAWSVLRQSYEQYF. The CDR3 DNA is TGTGCCTGGAGTGTACTGAGACAGTCCTACGAGCAGTACTTC.

The chain combines TRBV30 with TRBJ2-3; perhaps TRBD2 as D (7 bases). Germline CDR1 and CDR2: GTSNPN and SVGIG (reference sequence). The CDR3 covers 17 residues. The V gene lost 2 bases and the J gene lost 0 bases, with 18 bases spanning the gap. The CDR3 region is CAWSLGGPGPSTDTQYF. The CDR3 nucleotides are TGTGCCTGGAGTCTCGGGGGGCCCGGCCCTAGCACAGATACGCAGTATTTT.

This chain uses TRBV9 with TRBJ2-1; the D gene is possibly TRBD1 (6 bases). Germline lookup yields CDR1 SGDLS and CDR2 YYNGEE. CDR3 length equals 16 residues. Trimming stripped 1 base from V and 4 bases from J, with 15 bases between. The CDR3 nucleotides read TGTGCCAGCAGCGTACAATCCAGGACAGAGTACAATGAGCAGTTCTTC. Residues: CASSVQSRTEYNEQFF. The whole variable domain, remainder taken from reference TRBV9 and TRBJ2-1, is DSGVTQTPKHLITATGQRVTLRCSPRSGDLSVYWYQQSLDQGLQFLIQYYNGEERAKGNILERFSAQQFPDLHSELNLSSLELGDSALYFCASSVQSRTEYNEQFFGPGTRLTVL.

The chain carries TRBV14 and TRBJ1-4, with D maybe TRBD1 (6 bases). CDR1 and CDR2 from the germline V gene are SGHDN and FVKESK. The CDR3 loop spans 13 amino acids. Trimming shortened V by 7 bases and J by 4 bases, and 10 bases separated the two germline ends. CDR3 protein: CASTRTVNEKLFF. As DNA, the CDR3 is TGTGCCAGCACGCGGACAGTTAATGAAAAACTGTTTTTT.

Regarding this clone: In the same sample, other DNA sequences code for this CDR3. The chain combines TRBV9 with TRBJ1-1; unclear D gene. Germline values: CDR1 SGDLS, CDR2 YYNGEE. V lost 0 bases, J lost 1 base, and 4 bases lay in between. The CDR3 length is 13 residues. The CDR3 DNA sequence: TGTGCCAGCAGCGTAGAGGGGAACACTGAAGCTTTCTTT. Its protein is CASSVEGNTEAFF.

This clone was found a few times. The chain uses TRBV5-6 and TRBJ2-1; weak D call: TRBD2 (5 bases). Trimming removed 2 bases at V and 5 bases at J, with 8 bases between. The CDR3 contains 13 residues. The germline gives CDR1 SGHDT, CDR2 YYEEEE. The CDR3 reads CASSLGLNNEQFF. The CDR3 bases are TGTGCCAGCAGCTTAGGACTGAACAATGAGCAGTTCTTC.